The 24 T cell receptor beta chains below all came from one sample that was sequenced in a study of cytomegalovirus exposure and HLA in healthy donors. Primers for the PCR totalled 60 Vbeta and 13 Jbeta. Using immunoSEQ multiplex PCR, the repertoire was profiled, and TCRdb retains in-frame clones only, with some absent. The sample has about 170,000 clones, roughly 72% seen once; the top ten hold under 2.5%. The material sequenced was PBMCs. Receptor source: a woman aged 30 to 39 in good health and CMV-seropositive.

The gene calls are TRBV7-2 and TRBJ2-5, with 12 bases lining up with TRBD2. This CDR3 is 14 amino acids long. The V gene's germline CDR1 is SGHTA and CDR2 FQGNSA. Germline trimming cut 3 bases from V and 7 bases from J; bases unmatched to any gene: 3. For the CDR3, the DNA is TGTGCCAGCAGCTTGACTAGCGGGAGTCCGACCCAGTACTTC. Translated, it gives CASSLTSGSPTQYF.

The CDR3 DNA reads as TGTGCCAGCAGCTTAGGGGGACAGTCAAACGAGCAGTACTTC. Its translation is CASSLGGQSNEQYF. The rearrangement links TRBV11-2 to TRBJ2-7; 7 positions match TRBD1. V was pared by 1 base and J by 5 bases, with 5 bases of the junction left unmatched. CDR1 SGHAT and CDR2 FQNNGV come from the germline V gene. This CDR3 has 14 residues.

The chain has TRBV5-4 and TRBJ2-7; 9 bases match TRBD1. The germline V gene has CDR1 SGHNT and CDR2 YYREEE (reference sequence). This CDR3 has 14 amino acids. Germline trimming cut 4 bases from V and 5 bases from J; bases unmatched to any gene: 7. In DNA form, the CDR3 reads TGTGCCAGCAGCCCCGACAGGGGGTGGGACGAGCAGTACTTC. Amino acids: CASSPDRGWDEQYF. Using reference TRBV5-4 and TRBJ2-7 for the parts outside the CDR3, the full variable domain is ETGVTQSPTHLIKTRGQQVTLRCSSQSGHNTVSWYQQALGQGPQFIFQYYREEENGRGNFPPRFSGLQFPNYSSELNVNALELDDSALYLCASSPDRGWDEQYFGPGTRLTVT.

The CDR3 region has the DNA TGCGCCAGTCTCTCTTATTCACCCCTCCACTTT. It yields the protein CASLSYSPLHF. V is TRBV10-1 and J is TRBJ1-6; D not resolved. From germline, CDR1 is WNHNN and CDR2 SYGVQD (reference sequence). V lost 9 bases, J lost 8 bases, and 8 bases lay in between. The CDR3 runs 11 residues.

J is TRBJ2-1 and V is TRBV9, with 9 nucleotides matching TRBD1. After removal of 4 bases from V and 6 bases from J, the junction contained 8 bases not matched to a gene. Germline assignment: CDR1 SGDLS and CDR2 YYNGEE. CDR3 size: 15 residues. CDR3 loop: CASSLGTGNINEQFF. CDR3 sequence (DNA): TGTGCCAGCAGCCTTGGGACAGGGAACATCAATGAGCAGTTCTTC. Drawing the rest from reference TRBV9 and TRBJ2-1, the complete variable domain is DSGVTQTPKHLITATGQRVTLRCSPRSGDLSVYWYQQSLDQGLQFLIQYYNGEERAKGNILERFSAQQFPDLHSELNLSSLELGDSALYFCASSLGTGNINEQFFGPGTRLTVL.

CDR3 sequence reads: CASSLGREYYEQYF. DNA for the CDR3: TGTGCCAGCAGCTTAGGGCGGGAGTACTACGAGCAGTACTTC. The chain has TRBV5-4 and TRBJ2-7; 7 bases fit TRBD2. Germline lookup yields CDR1 SGHNT and CDR2 YYREEE (reference sequence). The CDR3 has 14 amino acids. J was trimmed by 3 bases and V by 2 bases; bases with no gene match: 5.

This chain uses TRBV19 with TRBJ1-1; D gene uncertain. The CDR3 loop spans 14 amino acids. Trimming pared 6 bases from V and 4 bases from J, leaving 15 bases between. The germline V gene encodes CDR1 LNHDA and CDR2 SQIVND (reference sequence). This CDR3 reads CASSIREGSTEAFF. The CDR3 coding sequence is TGTGCCAGTAGCATCCGGGAGGGAAGCACTGAAGCTTTCTTT.

The chain has TRBV28 and TRBJ1-5, with D possibly being TRBD1 (6 bases). The V end was cut by 5 bases, the J end by 4 bases, with 12 bases between. CDR1 is MDHEN, CDR2 SYDVKM, per germline. The CDR3 length is 14 residues. CDR3 protein: CASSDHQGNQPQHF. The CDR3 DNA sequence: TGTGCCAGCAGTGATCATCAGGGGAATCAGCCCCAGCATTTT.

The chain combines TRBV9 with TRBJ2-1; 12 bases line up with TRBD2. V lost 4 bases and J lost 5; bases outside the gene matches: 4. This CDR3 is built from 15 residues. Germline V gives CDR1 SGDLS, CDR2 YYNGEE. The chain's CDR3 is CASSPLAGGHNEQFF. CDR3 sequence (DNA): TGTGCCAGCAGCCCTCTAGCGGGGGGGCACAATGAGCAGTTCTTC. The full variable domain, its missing parts supplied by reference TRBV9 and TRBJ2-1, is DSGVTQTPKHLITATGQRVTLRCSPRSGDLSVYWYQQSLDQGLQFLIQYYNGEERAKGNILERFSAQQFPDLHSELNLSSLELGDSALYFCASSPLAGGHNEQFFGPGTRLTVL.

V gene TRBV28 combines with J gene TRBJ2-5; weak D call: TRBD2 (6 bases). Trimming took off 5 bases at V and 6 bases at J, with 22 bases between the two ends. The CDR3 consists of 16 residues. Germline values: CDR1 MDHEN, CDR2 SYDVKM. The CDR3 coding sequence is TGTGCCAGCAGTCCCCTCGGGGCGGGGCTCGGTAAGACCCAGTACTTC. This codes for CASSPLGAGLGKTQYF. Complete variable domain (other parts from reference TRBV28 and TRBJ2-5): DVKVTQSSRYLVKRTGEKVFLECVQDMDHENMFWYRQDPGLGLRLIYFSYDVKMKEKGDIPEGYSVSREKKERFSLILESASTNQTSMYLCASSPLGAGLGKTQYFGPGTRLLVL.

This clone was observed a few times. The chain couples TRBV6-5 to TRBJ1-4, with 7 bases identical to TRBD1. The CDR3 sequence is 13 residues long. Trimming at V came to 7 bases and at J to 3 bases, leaving 2 bases not matched to a gene. The germline CDR1 and CDR2 sequences are MNHEY and SVGAGI. The CDR3 region has the DNA TGTGCCAGCAAAACAGGGGCTAATGAAAAACTGTTTTTT. Amino acids: CASKTGANEKLFF.

The chain employs TRBV6-1 and TRBJ2-1; 7 nucleotides align to TRBD2. The CDR3 has 17 amino acids. V was clipped by 3 bases and J by 7 bases; unmatched bases: 15. In germline, CDR1 is MNHNS, CDR2 SASEGT. The CDR3 region has the DNA TGTGCCAGCAGTGACACCCAATTACTAGCAGCGGGAAATGAGCAGTTCTTC. The encoded protein is CASSDTQLLAAGNEQFF.

This chain joins TRBV6-4 and TRBJ2-3, with no clear D. The length of the CDR3 is 15 residues. V lost 0 bases and J lost 2, with 9 bases in between. CDR1 is MRHNA, CDR2 SNTAGT, per germline. The CDR3 sequence: CASSDSTDYTDTQYF. DNA of the CDR3: TGTGCCAGCAGTGACTCCACTGATTACACAGATACGCAGTATTTT.

The V call is TRBV19, the J call TRBJ2-5, with 14 bases fitting TRBD2. The V segment lost 1 base and the J segment 2 bases; nucleotides outside the gene matches: 3. Germline CDR1 is LNHDA and CDR2 is SQIVND (reference sequence). This CDR3 is 17 amino acids long. This CDR3 reads CASSIGLAGGPQETQYF. CDR3 nucleotides: TGTGCCAGTAGTATAGGACTAGCGGGAGGGCCGCAAGAGACCCAGTACTTC.

CDR3 amino acids: CASSLSGGDYNEQFF. In DNA, the CDR3 is TGTGCCAGCAGCTTAAGCGGGGGCGACTACAATGAGCAGTTCTTC. This chain joins TRBV7-2 and TRBJ2-1; 8 bases fit TRBD2. V shed 2 bases, J shed 3 bases, and the junction held 3 bases outside the gene matches. The CDR3 is 15 amino acids. The germline V gene has CDR1 SGHTA and CDR2 FQGNSA.

The chain recombines TRBV6-5 with TRBJ2-5, with 7 bases that match TRBD1. The J call may be incorrect, as the DNA end agrees better with TRBJ2-7. The CDR3 totals 16 residues. Germline V gene data show CDR1 as MNHEY and CDR2 as SVGAGI. The CDR3 loop reads CASSYSIDRATYEQYF. The CDR3 DNA follows: TGTGCCAGCAGTTACTCTATCGACAGGGCAACCTACGAGCAGTACTTC.

The chain is built from TRBV7-9 and TRBJ2-1, with D possibly TRBD2 on 5 matching bases. This CDR3 comprises 16 residues. The germline V and J ends were trimmed by 3 bases and 1 base, with 13 bases remaining between them. Germline CDR1 and CDR2: SEHNR and FQNEAQ (reference sequence). The CDR3 coding sequence is TGTGCCAGCAGCTTTTCGGGAATGGGTTCCTACAATGAGCAGTTCTTC. Translated: CASSFSGMGSYNEQFF.

The chain is built from TRBV6-5 and TRBJ2-2, with 7 bases aligning to TRBD2. Germline assignment: CDR1 MNHEY and CDR2 SVGAGI. This CDR3 comprises 14 residues. J gave up 5 bases and V 6 bases, and 6 bases lay outside the gene matches. The CDR3 sequence is CASSLGGGTGELFF. The CDR3 DNA follows: TGTGCCAGCAGCCTGGGGGGGGGAACCGGGGAGCTGTTTTTT.

This clone has more than one count but fewer than ten. CDR3 DNA: TGTGCCAGCAGCTTATTACGGTACGAGCAGTACTTC. This translates into CASSLLRYEQYF. The chain has TRBV7-9 and TRBJ2-7; D is undetermined. The germline V and J ends were trimmed by 2 bases and 4 bases, with 6 bases remaining between them. This CDR3 spans 12 amino acids. CDR1 is SEHNR, CDR2 FQNEAQ, per germline (reference sequence).

This chain connects TRBV6-5 to TRBJ2-2; 13 bases map to TRBD2. The CDR3 runs to 15 residues. Trimming took 6 bases from V and 5 from J; bases not matched to a gene: 3. Germline V CDR1 and CDR2: MNHEY, SVGAGI. This CDR3 reads CASSRLAGGTGELFF. CDR3 bases: TGTGCCAGCAGCAGACTAGCGGGGGGAACCGGGGAGCTGTTTTTT.

The V gene is TRBV10-3, the J gene TRBJ2-7; 7 bases fit TRBD1. The junction had 7 bases not matched to a gene; V was cut back by 7 bases and J by 1 base. Germline V gene sequence: CDR1 ENHRY, CDR2 SYGVKD. The CDR3 runs to 14 residues. The chain's CDR3 is CAIKRGQGSYEQYF. The CDR3 region has the DNA TGTGCCATCAAGAGGGGGCAGGGTTCCTACGAGCAGTACTTC.

The CDR3 nucleotides read TGTGCCAGCACCAAGAGGTTGTCAGACACAGATACGCAGTATTTT. Its translation: CASTKRLSDTDTQYF. The V call is TRBV2, the J call TRBJ2-3; D remains unclear. Looked up from germline, CDR1 is SNHLY and CDR2 is FYNNEI. CDR3 length: 15 residues. V was pared by 7 bases and J by 2 bases, with 16 bases between.

The genes are TRBV7-2 and TRBJ1-1; possible D gene TRBD1, 5 bases. From germline, CDR1 is SGHTA and CDR2 FQGNSA. CDR3 length equals 13 residues. Trimming took off 2 bases at V and 5 bases at J, with 9 bases between the two ends. The CDR3 DNA is TGTGCCAGCAGCTTATCCGCAGGGACTGAAGCTTTCTTT. This sequence encodes CASSLSAGTEAFF.

The chain employs TRBV6-5 and TRBJ2-1, with 12 bases lining up with TRBD2. V lost 6 bases to trimming and J lost 11 bases; unmatched junction nucleotides: 8. Germline CDR1 reads MNHEY; CDR2 reads SVGAGI. The CDR3 loop spans 14 amino acids. The CDR3, as DNA: TGTGCCAGCAGAATGACTAGCGGGGGAATACAGCAGTTCTTC. Protein sequence: CASRMTSGGIQQFF.